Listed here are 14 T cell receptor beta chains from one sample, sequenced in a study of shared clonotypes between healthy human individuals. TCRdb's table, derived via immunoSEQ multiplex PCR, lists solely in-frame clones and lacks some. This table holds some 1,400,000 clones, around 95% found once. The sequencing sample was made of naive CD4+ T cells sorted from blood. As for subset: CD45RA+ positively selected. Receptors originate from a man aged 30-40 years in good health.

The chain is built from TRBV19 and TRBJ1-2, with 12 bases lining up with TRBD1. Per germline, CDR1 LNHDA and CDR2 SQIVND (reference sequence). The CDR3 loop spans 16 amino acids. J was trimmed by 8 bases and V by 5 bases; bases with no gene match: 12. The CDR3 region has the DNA TGTGCCAGTAGTTCTCTCCCGGGACAGGGGGCTCGGGGCTACACCTTC. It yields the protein CASSSLPGQGARGYTF.

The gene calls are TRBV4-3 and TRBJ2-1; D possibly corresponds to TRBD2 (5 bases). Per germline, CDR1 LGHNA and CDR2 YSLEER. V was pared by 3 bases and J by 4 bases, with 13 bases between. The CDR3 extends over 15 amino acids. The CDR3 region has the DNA TGCGCCAGCAGCCATGGACTCGGGGTATACAATGAGCAGTTCTTC. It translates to CASSHGLGVYNEQFF.

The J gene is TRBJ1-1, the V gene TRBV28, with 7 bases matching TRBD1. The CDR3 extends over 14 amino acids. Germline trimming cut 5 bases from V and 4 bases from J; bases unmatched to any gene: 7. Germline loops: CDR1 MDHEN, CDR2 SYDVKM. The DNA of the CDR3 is TGTGCCAGCAGTCGACTGACAGGGTTCACTGAAGCTTTCTTT. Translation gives CASSRLTGFTEAFF.

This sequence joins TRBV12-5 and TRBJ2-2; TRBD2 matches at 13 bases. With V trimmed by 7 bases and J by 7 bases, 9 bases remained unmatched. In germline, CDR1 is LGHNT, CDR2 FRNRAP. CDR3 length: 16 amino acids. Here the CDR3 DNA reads TGTGCTAGTGCCACCCGACTAGCGGGAGGAATCGGGGAGCTGTTTTTT. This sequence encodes CASATRLAGGIGELFF.

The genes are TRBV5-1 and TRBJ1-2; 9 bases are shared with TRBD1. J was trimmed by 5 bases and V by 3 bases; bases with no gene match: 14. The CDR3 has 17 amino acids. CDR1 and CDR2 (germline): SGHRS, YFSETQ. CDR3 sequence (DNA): TGCGCCAGCAGCTGGACCATCGGACAGGGGAGAGGGTATGGCTACACCTTC. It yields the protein CASSWTIGQGRGYGYTF. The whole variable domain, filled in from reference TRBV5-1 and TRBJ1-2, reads KAGVTQTPRYLIKTRGQQVTLSCSPISGHRSVSWYQQTPGQGLQFLFEYFSETQRNKGNFPGRFSGRQFSNSRSEMNVSTLELGDSALYLCASSWTIGQGRGYGYTFGSGTRLTVV.

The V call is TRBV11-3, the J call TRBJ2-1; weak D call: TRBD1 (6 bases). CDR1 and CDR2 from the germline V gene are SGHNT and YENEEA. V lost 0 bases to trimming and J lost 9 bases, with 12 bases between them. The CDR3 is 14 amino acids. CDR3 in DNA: TGTGCCAGCAGCTTAGATCAGGGGTCGGGTGAGCAGTTCTTC. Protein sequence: CASSLDQGSGEQFF.

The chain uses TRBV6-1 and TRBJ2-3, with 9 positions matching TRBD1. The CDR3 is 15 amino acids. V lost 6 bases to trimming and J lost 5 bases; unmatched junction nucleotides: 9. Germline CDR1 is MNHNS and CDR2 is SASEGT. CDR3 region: CASSVGQGLGDTQYF. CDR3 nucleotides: TGTGCCAGCAGCGTTGGACAGGGGCTGGGAGATACGCAGTATTTT.

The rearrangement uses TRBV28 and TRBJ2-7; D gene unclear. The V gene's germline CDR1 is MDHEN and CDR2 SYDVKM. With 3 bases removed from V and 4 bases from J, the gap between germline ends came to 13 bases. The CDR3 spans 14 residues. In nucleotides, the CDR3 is TGTGCCAGCAGTTTCCACCGGTACCGGTACGAGCAGTACTTC. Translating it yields CASSFHRYRYEQYF. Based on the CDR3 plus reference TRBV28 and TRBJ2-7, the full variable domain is DVKVTQSSRYLVKRTGEKVFLECVQDMDHENMFWYRQDPGLGLRLIYFSYDVKMKEKGDIPEGYSVSREKKERFSLILESASTNQTSMYLCASSFHRYRYEQYFGPGTRLTVT.

The DNA of the CDR3 is TGTGCCAGCAGTCCTCCGGGACTAGCGGGAGCCTCAGATACGCAGTATTTT. It encodes CASSPPGLAGASDTQYF. The chain joins TRBV2 to TRBJ2-3; TRBD2 agrees at 14 bases. V lost 5 bases and J lost 4; bases outside the gene matches: 8. CDR3 length equals 17 residues. Germline CDR1 SNHLY, CDR2 FYNNEI.

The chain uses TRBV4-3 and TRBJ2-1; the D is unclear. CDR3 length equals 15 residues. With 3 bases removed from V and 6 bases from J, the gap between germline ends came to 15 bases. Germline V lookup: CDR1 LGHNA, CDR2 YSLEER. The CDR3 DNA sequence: TGCGCCAGCAGCCAGAATTTAATTACGTTCAATGAGCAGTTCTTC. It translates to CASSQNLITFNEQFF.

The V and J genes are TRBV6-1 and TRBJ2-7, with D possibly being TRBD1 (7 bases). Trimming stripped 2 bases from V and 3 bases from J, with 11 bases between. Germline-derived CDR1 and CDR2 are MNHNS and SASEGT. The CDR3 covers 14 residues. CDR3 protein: CASSEQGGYYEQYF. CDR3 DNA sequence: TGTGCCAGCAGTGAACAGGGGGGTTACTACGAGCAGTACTTC.

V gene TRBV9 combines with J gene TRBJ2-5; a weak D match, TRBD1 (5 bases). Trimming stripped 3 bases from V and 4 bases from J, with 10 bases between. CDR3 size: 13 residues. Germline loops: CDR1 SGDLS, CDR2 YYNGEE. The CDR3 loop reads CASSGGRGETQYF. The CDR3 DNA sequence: TGTGCCAGCAGCGGCGGAAGGGGAGAGACCCAGTACTTC.

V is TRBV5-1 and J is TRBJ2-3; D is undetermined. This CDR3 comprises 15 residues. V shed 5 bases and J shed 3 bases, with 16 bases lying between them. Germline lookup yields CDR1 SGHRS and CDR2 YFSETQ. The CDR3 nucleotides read TGCGCCAGCAGTTCGGTGGACGCACGTACAGATACGCAGTATTTT. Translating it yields CASSSVDARTDTQYF.

The CDR3 bases are TGTGCCAGCAGACCTTTACAGGGAAGGGTAGGGTATGGCTACACCTTC. As protein: CASRPLQGRVGYGYTF. The chain uses TRBV11-2 and TRBJ1-2; possibly TRBD1 for D (6 bases). Per germline, CDR1 SGHAT and CDR2 FQNNGV. V shed 6 bases and J shed 5 bases, with 22 bases lying between them. The CDR3 contains 16 residues.